Detailed here is one T cell receptor beta chain. Amplification targeted TCR beta CDR3 regions from RNA transcripts. A first-round RT-PCR of the TCR CDR3 used the HTBI primer set. TCRdb used MiXCR to reprocess the multiplex PCR reads, holding one entry per CDR3 protein. The profile covers roughly 240,000 distinct CDR3 sequences, with around 25% appearing a single time and roughly 35% taken by the ten largest. The sample originates from a study of T cells in Graves' hyperthyroidism and ophthalmopathy. This CDR3 has 14 residues. With 9 bases removed from V and 0 bases from J, the gap between germline ends came to 12 bases. Germline V gene lookup returns CDR1 MNHEY and CDR2 SVGEGT. Ophthalmopathy patients had moderate-to-severe active disease, CAS ≥3, NOSPECS ≥4, and disease duration under 3 months. Lactation, pregnancy, other autoimmune disease or uncontrolled infection excluded patients.

The TCR was taken from a woman between 35 and 50 years old with Graves' ophthalmopathy. Sample: blood. The chain couples TRBV6-2 or TRBV6-3 to TRBJ1-5; unclear D gene. The CDR3 region is CASDPYSSNQPQHF. Here the CDR3 DNA reads TGTGCCAGTGACCCGTACTCTAGCAATCAGCCCCAGCATTTT.